Listed below are T cell receptor beta chains from one sample, sequenced in a study of T cells in Graves' hyperthyroidism and ophthalmopathy. TCRdb independently ran MiXCR on the multiplex PCR reads; one entry per CDR3 protein. The sample has some 440,000 distinct CDR3 sequences, less than 20% seen once. Sequencing was carried out using blood. These receptors originate from a young woman with Graves' hyperthyroidism. Both conserved end residues are part of each CDR3. Fields, in order: J gene, clone size, V gene, D gene, CDR3 protein, CDR3 DNA. The D gene is left open where the match is weak. For some rows the clone size is stated as once, few or many, or as a class when expanded; others skip it.

j_call: TRBJ2-7; clone_size: many; v_call: TRBV20-1; d_call: TRBD2; cdr3_aa: CSATIAGRAYEQYF; cdr3_nt: TGCAGTGCTACCATAGCGGGGCGAGCCTACGAGCAGTACTTC
j_call: TRBJ1-2; clone_size: many; v_call: TRBV10-3; d_call: NA; cdr3_aa: CAISESGAEGYTF; cdr3_nt: TGTGCCATCAGTGAGTCCGGGGCTGAGGGCTACACCTTC
j_call: TRBJ2-2; clone_size: NA; v_call: TRBV12-3/TRBV12-4; d_call: TRBD1; cdr3_aa: CAGSWDRGVNTGELFF; cdr3_nt: TGTGCCGGCAGTTGGGACAGGGGGGTCAACACCGGGGAGCTGTTTTTT
j_call: TRBJ1-1; clone_size: few; v_call: TRBV12-3/TRBV12-4; d_call: NA; cdr3_aa: CASSPLVPWTENTEAFF; cdr3_nt: TGTGCCAGCAGTCCGCTGGTCCCATGGACAGAGAACACTGAAGCTTTCTTT
j_call: TRBJ2-2; clone_size: NA; v_call: TRBV20-1; d_call: TRBD1; cdr3_aa: CSARGQGRAGELFF; cdr3_nt: TGCAGTGCTAGAGGACAGGGAAGGGCCGGGGAGCTGTTTTTT
j_call: TRBJ2-1; clone_size: many; v_call: TRBV9; d_call: NA; cdr3_aa: CASSPSTSNEQFF; cdr3_nt: TGTGCCAGCAGCCCGTCTACAAGCAATGAGCAGTTCTTC
j_call: TRBJ2-7; clone_size: many; v_call: TRBV19; d_call: TRBD1; cdr3_aa: CASNNFRDRGSFRHEQYF; cdr3_nt: TGTGCCAGTAACAACTTCCGGGACAGGGGAAGTTTCCGGCACGAGCAGTACTTC
j_call: TRBJ2-3; clone_size: NA; v_call: TRBV20-1; d_call: TRBD2; cdr3_aa: CSATALAGDADTQYF; cdr3_nt: TGCAGTGCTACTGCACTAGCGGGGGACGCAGATACGCAGTATTTT
j_call: TRBJ2-5; clone_size: few; v_call: TRBV7-9; d_call: NA; cdr3_aa: CASTEGGVKAQYF; cdr3_nt: TGTGCCAGCACCGAAGGAGGGGTGAAGGCCCAGTACTTC
j_call: TRBJ1-6; clone_size: few; v_call: TRBV20-1; d_call: NA; cdr3_aa: CSARDIDRPENSPLHF; cdr3_nt: TGCAGTGCTAGAGATATTGACAGACCTGAGAATTCACCCCTCCACTTT
j_call: TRBJ1-5; clone_size: many; v_call: TRBV6-1; d_call: TRBD1; cdr3_aa: CASTKDRGGQPQHF; cdr3_nt: TGTGCCAGCACCAAGGACAGGGGTGGTCAGCCCCAGCATTTT
j_call: TRBJ1-6; clone_size: NA; v_call: TRBV6-1; d_call: NA; cdr3_aa: CASSEDRPSSYNSPLHF; cdr3_nt: TGTGCCAGCAGTGAGGACAGACCGAGCTCCTATAATTCACCCCTCCACTTT
j_call: TRBJ1-4; clone_size: NA; v_call: TRBV12-3/TRBV12-4; d_call: TRBD1; cdr3_aa: CASSNTGGNEKLFF; cdr3_nt: TGTGCCAGCAGTAATACAGGGGGTAATGAAAAACTGTTTTTT
j_call: TRBJ2-7; clone_size: many; v_call: TRBV20-1; d_call: NA; cdr3_aa: CSASAGHYEQYF; cdr3_nt: TGCAGTGCTAGCGCGGGACATTACGAGCAGTACTTC
j_call: TRBJ2-1; clone_size: many; v_call: TRBV12-3/TRBV12-4; d_call: NA; cdr3_aa: CASSLQGSYNEQFF; cdr3_nt: TGTGCCAGCAGTTTACAGGGGTCCTACAATGAGCAGTTCTTC
j_call: TRBJ2-5; clone_size: many; v_call: TRBV18; d_call: TRBD1; cdr3_aa: CASSPLASGTGEETQYF; cdr3_nt: TGTGCCAGCTCACCACTAGCGTCCGGGACAGGGGAAGAGACCCAGTACTTC
j_call: TRBJ1-5; clone_size: NA; v_call: TRBV12-3/TRBV12-4; d_call: NA; cdr3_aa: CASSQTEGSGQPQHF; cdr3_nt: TGTGCCAGCAGTCAGACGGAGGGCTCGGGTCAGCCCCAGCATTTT
j_call: TRBJ2-7; clone_size: many; v_call: TRBV6-6; d_call: NA; cdr3_aa: CASSYSTARSSYEQYF; cdr3_nt: TGTGCCAGCAGTTACTCGACGGCTAGGAGCTCCTACGAGCAGTACTTC
j_call: TRBJ2-7; clone_size: few; v_call: TRBV12-3/TRBV12-4; d_call: NA; cdr3_aa: CASSYPCEQYF; cdr3_nt: TGTGCCAGCAGTTATCCCTGTGAGCAGTACTTC
j_call: TRBJ2-5; clone_size: few; v_call: TRBV4-1; d_call: TRBD1; cdr3_aa: CASSQRTGLETQYF; cdr3_nt: TGCGCCAGCAGCCAACGGACAGGGTTGGAGACCCAGTACTTC
j_call: TRBJ1-5; clone_size: many; v_call: TRBV12-5; d_call: NA; cdr3_aa: CASGLALVGQRDYSNQPQHF; cdr3_nt: TGTGCTAGTGGTTTGGCTTTGGTAGGACAGCGAGATTATAGCAATCAGCCCCAGCATTTT
j_call: TRBJ2-7; clone_size: few; v_call: TRBV3-1; d_call: TRBD1; cdr3_aa: CASSPGTGVPYEQYF; cdr3_nt: TGTGCCAGCAGCCCCGGGACAGGGGTCCCCTACGAGCAGTACTTC
j_call: TRBJ1-2; clone_size: once; v_call: TRBV7-2; d_call: NA; cdr3_aa: CASSSGPGGYGYTF; cdr3_nt: TGTGCCAGCAGCTCCGGACCGGGGGGGTATGGCTACACCTTC